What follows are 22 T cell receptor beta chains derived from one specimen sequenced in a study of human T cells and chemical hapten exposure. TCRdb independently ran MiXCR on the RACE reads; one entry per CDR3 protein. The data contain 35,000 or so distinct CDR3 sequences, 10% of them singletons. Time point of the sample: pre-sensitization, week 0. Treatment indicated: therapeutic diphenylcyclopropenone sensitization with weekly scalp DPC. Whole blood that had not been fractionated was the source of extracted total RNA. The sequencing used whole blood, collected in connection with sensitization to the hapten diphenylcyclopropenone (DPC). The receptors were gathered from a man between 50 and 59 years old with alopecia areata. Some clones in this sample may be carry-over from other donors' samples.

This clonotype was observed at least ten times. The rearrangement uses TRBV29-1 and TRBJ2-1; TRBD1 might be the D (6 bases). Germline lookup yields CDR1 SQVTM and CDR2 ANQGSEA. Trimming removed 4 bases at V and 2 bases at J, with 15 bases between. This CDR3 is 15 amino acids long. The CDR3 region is CSVGAQGSAYNEQFF. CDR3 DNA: TGCAGCGTTGGGGCCCAGGGGTCTGCCTACAATGAGCAGTTCTTC.

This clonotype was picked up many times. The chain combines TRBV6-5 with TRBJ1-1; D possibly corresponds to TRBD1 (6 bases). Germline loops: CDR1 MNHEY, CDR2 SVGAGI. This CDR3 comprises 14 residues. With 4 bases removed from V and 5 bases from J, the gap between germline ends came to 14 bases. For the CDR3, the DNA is TGTGCCAGCAGTTCCAATGGGGGGGCGACTGAAGCTTTCTTT. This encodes CASSSNGGATEAFF.

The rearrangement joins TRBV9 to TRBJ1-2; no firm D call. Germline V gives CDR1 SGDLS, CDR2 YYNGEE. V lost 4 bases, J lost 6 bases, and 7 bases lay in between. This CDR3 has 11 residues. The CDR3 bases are TGTGCCAGCAGCCTAGAGGATGGCTACACCTTC. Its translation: CASSLEDGYTF.

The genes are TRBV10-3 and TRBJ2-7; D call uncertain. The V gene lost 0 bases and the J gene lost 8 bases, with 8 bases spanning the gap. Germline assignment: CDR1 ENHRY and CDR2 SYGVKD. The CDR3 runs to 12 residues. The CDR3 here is CAISESLLQQYF. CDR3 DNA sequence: TGTGCCATCAGTGAGTCACTCCTACAGCAGTACTTC.

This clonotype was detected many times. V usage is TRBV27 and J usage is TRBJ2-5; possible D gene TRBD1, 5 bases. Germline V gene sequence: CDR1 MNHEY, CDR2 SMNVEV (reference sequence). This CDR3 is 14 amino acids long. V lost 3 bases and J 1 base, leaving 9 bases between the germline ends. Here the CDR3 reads CASSLHRSQETQYF. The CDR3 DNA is TGTGCCAGCAGTTTGCACAGGTCCCAAGAGACCCAGTACTTC.

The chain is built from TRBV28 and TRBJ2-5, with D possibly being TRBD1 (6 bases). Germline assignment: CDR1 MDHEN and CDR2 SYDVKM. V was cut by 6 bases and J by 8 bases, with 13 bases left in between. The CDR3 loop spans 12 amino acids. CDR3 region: CASRDSPGTQYF. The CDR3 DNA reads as TGTGCCAGCAGGGACAGCCCAGGCACCCAGTACTTC.

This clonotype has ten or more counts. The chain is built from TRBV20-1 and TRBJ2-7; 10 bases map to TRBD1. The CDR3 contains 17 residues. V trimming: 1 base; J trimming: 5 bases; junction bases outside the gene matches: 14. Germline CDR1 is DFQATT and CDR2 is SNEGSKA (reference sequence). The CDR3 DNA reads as TGCAGTGCTAGAGCCCTGAGTGGGGGACAGGGGCTCAACGAGCAGTACTTC. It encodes CSARALSGGQGLNEQYF.

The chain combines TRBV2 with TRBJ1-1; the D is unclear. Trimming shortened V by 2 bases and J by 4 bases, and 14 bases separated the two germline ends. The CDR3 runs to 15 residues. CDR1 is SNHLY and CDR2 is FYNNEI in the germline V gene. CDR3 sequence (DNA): TGTGCCAGCAGTGAACAGGCGGCCGTGACCACTGAAGCTTTCTTT. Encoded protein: CASSEQAAVTTEAFF.

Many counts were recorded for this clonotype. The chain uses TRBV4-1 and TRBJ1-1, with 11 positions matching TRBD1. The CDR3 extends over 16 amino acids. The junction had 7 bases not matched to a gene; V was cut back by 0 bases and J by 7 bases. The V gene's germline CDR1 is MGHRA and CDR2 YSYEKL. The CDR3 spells CASSQDRTGGLGEAFF. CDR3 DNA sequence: TGCGCCAGCAGCCAAGACCGGACAGGGGGCTTGGGTGAAGCTTTCTTT.

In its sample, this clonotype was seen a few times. The CDR3 DNA follows: TGCAGCGTAGCGTACAGGACCTTCACAGATACGCAGTATTTT. Its protein is CSVAYRTFTDTQYF. The chain uses TRBV29-1 and TRBJ2-3; TRBD1 might be the D (5 bases). Germline V gives CDR1 SQVTM, CDR2 ANQGSEA. The length of the CDR3 is 14 residues. The germline V and J ends were trimmed by 6 bases and 2 bases, with 15 bases remaining between them.

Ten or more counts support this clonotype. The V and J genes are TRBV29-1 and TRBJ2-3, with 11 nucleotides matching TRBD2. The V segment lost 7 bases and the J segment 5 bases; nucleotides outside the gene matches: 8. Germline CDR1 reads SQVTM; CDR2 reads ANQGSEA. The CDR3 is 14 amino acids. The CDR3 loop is CSGVAGGPEDTQYF. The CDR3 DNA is TGCAGCGGGGTAGCGGGAGGGCCAGAAGATACGCAGTATTTT.

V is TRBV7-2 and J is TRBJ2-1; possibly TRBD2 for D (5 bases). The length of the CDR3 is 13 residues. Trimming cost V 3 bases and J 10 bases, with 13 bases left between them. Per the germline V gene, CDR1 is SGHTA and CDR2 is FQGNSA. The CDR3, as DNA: TGTGCCAGCAGCTTTCCCTCCGGGGAAGAGCAGTTCTTC. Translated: CASSFPSGEEQFF.

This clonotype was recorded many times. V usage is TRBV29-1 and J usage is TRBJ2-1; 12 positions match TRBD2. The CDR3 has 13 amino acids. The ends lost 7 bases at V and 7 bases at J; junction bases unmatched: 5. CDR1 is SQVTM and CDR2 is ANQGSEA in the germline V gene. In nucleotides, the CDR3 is TGCAGCGCACCGGGACTAGCGGGTAATGAGCAGTTCTTC. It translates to CSAPGLAGNEQFF.

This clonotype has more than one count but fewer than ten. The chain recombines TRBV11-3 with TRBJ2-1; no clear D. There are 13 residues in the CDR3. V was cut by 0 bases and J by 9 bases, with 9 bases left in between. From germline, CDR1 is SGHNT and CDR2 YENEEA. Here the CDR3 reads CASSLEDYGEQFF. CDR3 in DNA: TGTGCCAGCAGCTTAGAGGATTACGGTGAGCAGTTCTTC.

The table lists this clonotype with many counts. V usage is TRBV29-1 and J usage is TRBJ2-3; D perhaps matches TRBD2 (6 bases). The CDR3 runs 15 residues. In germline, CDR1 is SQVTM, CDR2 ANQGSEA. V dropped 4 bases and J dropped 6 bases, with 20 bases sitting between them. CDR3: CSVVGSGGTLDTQYF. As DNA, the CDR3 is TGCAGCGTTGTTGGAAGCGGAGGGACCCTCGATACGCAGTATTTT.

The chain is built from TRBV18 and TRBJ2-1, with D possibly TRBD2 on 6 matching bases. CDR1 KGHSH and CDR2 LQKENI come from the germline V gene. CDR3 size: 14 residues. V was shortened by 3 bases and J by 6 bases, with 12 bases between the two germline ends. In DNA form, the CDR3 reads TGTGCCAGCTCACCCGCTAGCGTCCTCAATGAGCAGTTCTTC. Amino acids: CASSPASVLNEQFF.

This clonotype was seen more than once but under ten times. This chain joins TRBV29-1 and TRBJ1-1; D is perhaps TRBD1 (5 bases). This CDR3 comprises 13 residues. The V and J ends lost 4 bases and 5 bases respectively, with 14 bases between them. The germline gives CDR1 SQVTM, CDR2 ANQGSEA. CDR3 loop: CSVAGIQWTEAFF. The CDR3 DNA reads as TGCAGCGTTGCAGGGATTCAGTGGACTGAAGCTTTCTTT.

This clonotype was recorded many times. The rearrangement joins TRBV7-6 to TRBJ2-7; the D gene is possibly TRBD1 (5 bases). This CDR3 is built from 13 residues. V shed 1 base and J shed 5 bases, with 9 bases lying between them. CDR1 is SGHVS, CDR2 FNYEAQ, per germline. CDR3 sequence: CASSLGPRDEQYF. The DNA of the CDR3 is TGTGCCAGCAGCTTAGGGCCCAGGGACGAGCAGTACTTC.

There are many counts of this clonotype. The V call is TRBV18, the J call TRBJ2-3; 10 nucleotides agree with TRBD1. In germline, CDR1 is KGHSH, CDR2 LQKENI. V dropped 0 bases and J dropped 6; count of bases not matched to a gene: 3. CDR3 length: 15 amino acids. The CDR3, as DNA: TGTGCCAGCTCACCACCGGGACAGGGGAGCGATACGCAGTATTTT. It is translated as CASSPPGQGSDTQYF. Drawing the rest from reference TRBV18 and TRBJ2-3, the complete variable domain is NAGVMQNPRHLVRRRGQEARLRCSPMKGHSHVYWYRQLPEEGLKFMVYLQKENIIDESGMPKERFSAEFPKEGPSILRIQQVVRGDSAAYFCASSPPGQGSDTQYFGPGTRLTVL.

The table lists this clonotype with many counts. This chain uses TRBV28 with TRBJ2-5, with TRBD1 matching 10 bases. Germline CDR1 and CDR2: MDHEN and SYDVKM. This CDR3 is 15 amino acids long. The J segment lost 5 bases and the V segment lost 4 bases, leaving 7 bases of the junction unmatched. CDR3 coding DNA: TGTGCCAGCAGTTCCCCGGGACAGGGGCTGGAGACCCAGTACTTC. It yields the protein CASSSPGQGLETQYF.

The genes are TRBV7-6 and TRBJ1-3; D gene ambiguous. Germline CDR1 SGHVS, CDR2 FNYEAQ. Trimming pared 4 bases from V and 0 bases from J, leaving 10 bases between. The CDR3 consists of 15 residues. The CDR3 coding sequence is TGTGCCAGCAGCTCCCGCTCAGGCTCTGGAAACACCATATATTTT. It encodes CASSSRSGSGNTIYF.

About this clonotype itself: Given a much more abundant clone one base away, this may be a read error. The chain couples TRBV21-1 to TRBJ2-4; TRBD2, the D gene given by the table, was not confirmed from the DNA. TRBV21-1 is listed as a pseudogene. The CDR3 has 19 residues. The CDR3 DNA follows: TGTGCCAGCAGCAAATGGAAAGGGCTAGCGGGAGAGGCCAAAACCATTCAGTACTTC. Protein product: CASSKWKGLAGEAKTIQYF.